This T cell receptor (beta chain) was identified in a study of shared clonotypes between healthy human individuals. Regarding this clone: The target antigen is unknown. The sample holds other DNA sequences that translate to the same CDR3.

Study-wide findings and caveats: Rarefaction indicated that sorted-subset sequencing remained incomplete although depth was large.

Sequenced by immunoSEQ multiplex PCR; TCRdb stores in-frame clones only, minus some. In the table there are 600,000 to 750,000 clones, about three quarters of which are singletons. The sample consisted of memory CD4+ T cells sorted from blood. Sample subset: CD45RA-negative fraction. The sequence came from a woman aged 25 to 39 in good health.

The CDR3 here is CASSSGTASSYEQYF. CDR3 nucleotide sequence: TGTGCCAGCAGCAGCGGGACAGCAAGTTCCTACGAGCAGTACTTC. The gene calls are TRBV28 and TRBJ2-7; D is perhaps TRBD1 or TRBD2 (7 bases each). The CDR3 spans 15 residues. CDR1 and CDR2 from the germline V gene are MDHEN and SYDVKM. V lost 6 bases, J lost 1 base, and 16 bases lay in between.